The sequence of this TCR beta chain was determined in a study of T cells in Graves' hyperthyroidism and ophthalmopathy (dated by TCRdb to the late 2010s). For the wider study: Peripheral blood samples were taken at the time of initial diagnosis, prior to any treatment. A discovery cohort of around 100 patients, 43 with Graves' ophthalmopathy and approximately 57 with stable Graves' hyperthyroidism, was used to find distinguishing TCR V-J signatures. An independent validation cohort of under 20 hyperthyroidism patients and 17 patients who later progressed to ophthalmopathy tested prospective prediction of ophthalmopathy. The approximately 100 discovery patients were randomly split 7:3 into training and test sets. In roughly six Graves' hyperthyroidism patients, the study also compared T-cell repertoires from thyroid tissue with T-cell repertoires from blood. Once sampling was done, hyperthyroidism patients were given methimazole at a starting dose of 30 mg daily, whereas ophthalmopathy patients were given high-dose intravenous methylprednisolone. The paper reports TCR Vbeta CDR3 sequencing of some 140 peripheral blood samples: 40 or so ophthalmopathy, 70 to 85 hyperthyroidism and some 17 progressor patients. Beyond this particular receptor, the publication reports: No statistical method was used to set the sample size in advance, and investigators knew the group allocation. Most expanded thyroid clonotypes (frequency above 0.001) were also detected in blood, suggesting blood repertoires may reflect thyroid immune responses. In validation, the model predicted progression to ophthalmopathy with approximately 69% sensitivity and approximately 78% specificity, a median of approximately 6.7 months before onset. In cross-validation, a model built on a 13 V-J signature told ophthalmopathy apart from stable hyperthyroidism with 85% to 90% sensitivity and roughly 81% specificity, and in testing the same model reached 80%/75%.

This clonotype was counted only a few times. Its antigen is unknown. Base qualities are not at hand, and no much larger clone is one base apart. The TCR beta CDR3 regions were amplified from the RNA transcripts. A first-round RT-PCR of the TCR CDR3 used the HTBI primer set with the Qiagen OneStep RT-PCR kit. The libraries were constructed in a second round of multiplex PCR and then size-selected and purified. Libraries were sequenced paired-end with 100 bp reads on an Illumina HiSeq2000. In the source study's methods: SOAPnuke was used to process the raw data, removing reads that contained adapters or uncalled bases, had a mean Phred below 15, or lacked an exact match to the constant primer or identifier. COPE v1.2.5 was used to merge high-quality paired reads, and clonotypes were defined as unique nucleotide sequences. MiTCR v1.1 was used to align the clonotypes against IMGT TRBV, TRBD and TRBJ reference segments. The analysis included only V-J combinations with a frequency above 0.0001, which together covered around 99% of the repertoires. A TCS score was defined as the ratio of F50 (clonal expansion) to E x V (chaos), with BLOSUM62-based TCRdist applied between CDR3 peptides within each V-J. Welch's t-statistics and random forest reduced around 520 V-J features to about 13, which were used in a naive Bayes classifier (R e1071). In TCRdb, the public reads were trimmed at Q25 with fastp and aligned with MiXCR, with productive beta chains retained. Each CDR3 protein gets just one entry, which takes the most common genes and DNA from the rows behind it. The V and J calls here are based on TCRdb, not the publication. The sample data list 640,000 or so distinct CDR3 sequences, and 14% of these were observed just once. The ten biggest clones cover about 6.6% of the sample.

The germline V gene provides CDR1 SGDLS and CDR2 YYNGEE. The CDR3 runs 16 amino acids, cysteine and phenylalanine included. Only the CDR3 portion is preserved as DNA: 48 bases, with reading frame beginning at the first base. V is shortened by 0 bases, J by 0 bases, and the region joining them spans 10 bases. Moderately to severely active disease, a Clinical Activity Score of at least 3, a NOSPECS grade of at least 4, and a duration under 3 months were present in ophthalmopathy patients. The study excluded patients with uncontrolled infections, other autoimmune diseases, pregnancy or lactation. Diagnoses were established on the basis of clinical symptoms, serum thyroxine and TRAb, thyroid ultrasound, and orbital computed tomography. Ficoll-Paque density gradient centrifugation was used to isolate PBMCs from about 10 ml of fresh peripheral blood. Total RNA was extracted with Trizol reagent, and quality was checked on an Agilent 2100 Bioanalyzer.

The sequence joins TRBV9 to TRBJ1-3, with the D gene not confidently named. Source material: blood. The sequence came from a young woman with Graves' ophthalmopathy. This receptor carries the CDR3 CASSVGGKLSGNTIYF. The sequenced DNA: TGTGCCAGCAGCGTAGGCGGAAAACTCTCTGGAAACACCATATATTTT.